This T cell receptor beta chain appears in the sequencing data of a study of human T cells and chemical hapten exposure. One entry per CDR3 protein, called by TCRdb with MiXCR from the RACE reads. The sample carries tens of thousands of distinct CDR3 sequences, about 11% recorded once. CDR1 ENHRY and CDR2 SYGVKD come from the germline V gene. This CDR3 contains 15 residues. V lost 4 bases, J lost 2 bases, and 14 bases lay in between. There are many counts of this clonotype. Time point defined: patch test 2, 6 weeks after DPC sensitization. Noted treatment: therapeutic diphenylcyclopropenone sensitization with weekly scalp DPC. Blood draws came before every patch-test application.

The chain joins TRBV10-3 to TRBJ1-1; the D is unclear. The sample consisted of whole blood, taken in connection with sensitization to the hapten diphenylcyclopropenone (DPC). This receptor was identified in a man between 35 and 55 years old with alopecia areata. Some clones in this sample may be carry-over from other donors' samples. The CDR3 nucleotides read TGTGCCATCAGTGGAAGTACAGACACCAACACTGAAGCTTTCTTT. It translates to CAISGSTDTNTEAFF.